These T cell receptor beta chains were read from a single sample in a study of identifying expanded T cells in peripheral blood. Generated by immunoSEQ multiplex PCR, the TCRdb table keeps only in-frame clones and is missing some. Among around 100,000 clones listed, roughly 90% were seen once. The sequenced material came from blood. These receptors all come from a person aged 18 to 75 in good health. Each CDR3 is given with its conserved first and last residue. The order of the fields is D gene, clone size, J gene, V gene, CDR3 protein, CDR3 DNA. A D gene is named only where the DNA matches it firmly. Not all rows give a size; the values are once, few, many and, for expanded clones, a class.

D: .
size: .
J: TRBJ1-2
V: TRBV15
CDR3: CATSRPLGNPYGYTF
DNA: TGTGCCACCAGCAGGCCCCTCGGGAACCCATATGGCTACACCTTC

D: .
size: .
J: TRBJ1-2
V: TRBV19
CDR3: CASSRGKDYGYTF
DNA: TGTGCCAGTAGTCGGGGAAAAGACTATGGCTACACCTTC

D: .
size: .
J: TRBJ1-2
V: TRBV5-1
CDR3: CASSPGGGGYTF
DNA: TGCGCCAGCAGCCCGGGGGGAGGTGGCTACACCTTC

D: .
size: .
J: TRBJ1-5
V: TRBV5-5
CDR3: CASSPRPGLNQPQHF
DNA: TGTGCCAGCAGCCCAAGGCCGGGGCTCAATCAGCCCCAGCATTTT

D: .
size: once
J: TRBJ1-6
V: TRBV5-3
CDR3: CARSLRVRNSPLHF
DNA: TGTGCCAGAAGCTTGAGGGTACGTAATTCACCCCTCCACTTT

D: .
size: .
J: TRBJ1-1
V: TRBV5-4
CDR3: CASSREINTEAFF
DNA: TGTGCCAGCAGCCGTGAGATCAACACTGAAGCTTTCTTT

D: TRBD2
size: .
J: TRBJ2-2
V: TRBV5-4
CDR3: CASSLGGGRNTGELFF
DNA: TGTGCCAGCAGCTTGGGCGGGGGGCGGAACACCGGGGAGCTGTTTTTT

D: .
size: few
J: TRBJ1-1
V: TRBV18
CDR3: CASSPGAFGTEAFF
DNA: TGTGCCAGCTCACCAGGAGCGTTCGGGACTGAAGCTTTCTTT

D: .
size: .
J: TRBJ1-3
V: TRBV5-1
CDR3: CASSLLGGFGNTIYF
DNA: TGCGCCAGCAGCTTGCTGGGGGGCTTTGGAAACACCATATATTTT

D: .
size: .
J: TRBJ1-3
V: TRBV6-6
CDR3: CASSSGGNTIYF
DNA: TGTGCCAGCAGCTCGGGGGGAAACACCATATATTTT

D: .
size: .
J: TRBJ2-7
V: TRBV19
CDR3: CASSISGNSYEQYF
DNA: TGTGCCAGTAGTATCAGCGGAAACTCCTACGAGCAGTACTTC

D: .
size: .
J: TRBJ1-1
V: TRBV20-1
CDR3: CSATEAFF
DNA: TGCAGTGCTACTGAAGCTTTCTTT

D: TRBD2
size: .
J: TRBJ2-1
V: TRBV9
CDR3: CASSVTGGPSSYNEQFF
DNA: TGTGCCAGCAGCGTAACGGGAGGCCCCAGCTCCTACAATGAGCAGTTCTTC

D: TRBD1
size: .
J: TRBJ1-5
V: TRBV6-1
CDR3: CASSGDRGRRGLNQPQHF
DNA: TGTGCCAGCAGTGGGGACAGGGGTAGGCGGGGGCTCAATCAGCCCCAGCATTTT

D: TRBD1
size: .
J: TRBJ2-6
V: TRBV10-3
CDR3: CAILEDRGLSGANVLTF
DNA: TGTGCCATCCTGGAGGACAGGGGGCTCTCTGGGGCCAACGTCCTGACTTTC

D: TRBD2
size: .
J: TRBJ2-5
V: TRBV6-1
CDR3: CASSDRGGALSETQYF
DNA: TGTGCCAGCAGTGATCGCGGGGGGGCTCTGTCTGAGACCCAGTACTTC

D: .
size: .
J: TRBJ2-3
V: TRBV19
CDR3: CASSILVSTDTQYF
DNA: TGTGCCAGTAGTATCTTAGTGTCCACAGATACGCAGTATTTT

D: .
size: .
J: TRBJ2-5
V: TRBV6-5
CDR3: CASSYTSLGKQETQYF
DNA: TGTGCCAGCAGTTACACCTCACTGGGAAAACAAGAGACCCAGTACTTC

D: .
size: few
J: TRBJ1-6
V: TRBV9
CDR3: CASSVAGIRSPLHF
DNA: TGTGCCAGCAGCGTAGCAGGGATTCGATCACCCCTCCACTTT

D: TRBD1
size: .
J: TRBJ2-7
V: TRBV4-2
CDR3: CASSQALLQGNEQYF
DNA: TGTGCCAGCAGCCAAGCCTTACTACAGGGGAACGAGCAGTACTTC

D: .
size: .
J: TRBJ2-7
V: TRBV5-4
CDR3: CASSSPSDVAGSLGQYF
DNA: TGTGCCAGCAGCTCGCCGTCGGATGTGGCCGGGAGCCTGGGGCAGTACTTC

D: TRBD2
size: .
J: TRBJ2-5
V: TRBV11-2
CDR3: CASSLFRGEQETQYF
DNA: TGTGCCAGCAGCTTATTCCGGGGGGAACAAGAGACCCAGTACTTC

D: .
size: .
J: TRBJ1-2
V: TRBV4-2
CDR3: CASSQDNRLNTF
DNA: TGTGCCAGCAGCCAAGATAACAGGCTTAACACCTTC

D: .
size: .
J: TRBJ2-1
V: TRBV15
CDR3: CATSTYQADEQFF
DNA: TGTGCCACCAGCACATACCAGGCGGATGAGCAGTTCTTC

D: TRBD1
size: .
J: TRBJ1-2
V: TRBV5-3
CDR3: CARSATTRDRGSRYGYTF
DNA: TGTGCCAGAAGCGCCACTACACGGGACAGGGGGTCCCGCTATGGCTACACCTTC

D: TRBD1
size: .
J: TRBJ2-7
V: TRBV6-1
CDR3: CASGEAWDSTGEQYF
DNA: TGTGCCAGCGGTGAAGCTTGGGACAGCACGGGAGAGCAGTACTTC

D: .
size: few
J: TRBJ1-6
V: TRBV6-5
CDR3: CASSQVVGRNSPLHF
DNA: TGTGCCAGCAGTCAGGTGGTGGGGAGGAATTCACCCCTCCACTTT

D: .
size: .
J: TRBJ1-2
V: TRBV5-1
CDR3: CASSLDSGYTF
DNA: TGCGCCAGCAGCCTGGACAGTGGCTACACCTTC

D: .
size: .
J: TRBJ1-1
V: TRBV6-5
CDR3: CASSSVWATNTEAFF
DNA: TGTGCCAGCAGTTCTGTATGGGCCACGAACACTGAAGCTTTCTTT

D: TRBD1
size: .
J: TRBJ1-5
V: TRBV12-5
CDR3: CASGLGQGGNQPQHF
DNA: TGTGCTAGTGGTTTGGGCCAGGGGGGTAATCAGCCCCAGCATTTT

D: .
size: .
J: TRBJ2-5
V: TRBV4-3
CDR3: CASSQDFVGETQYF
DNA: TGCGCCAGCAGCCAAGATTTTGTCGGTGAGACCCAGTACTTC

D: .
size: .
J: TRBJ1-6
V: TRBV2
CDR3: CASSVLQISPLHF
DNA: TGTGCCAGCAGTGTTTTACAGATCTCACCCCTCCACTTT

D: .
size: .
J: TRBJ1-1
V: TRBV10-1
CDR3: CASKIRPEGSEAFF
DNA: TGCGCCAGCAAGATACGGCCCGAAGGATCCGAAGCTTTCTTT

D: TRBD2
size: .
J: TRBJ2-7
V: TRBV7-9
CDR3: CASSLPSGGAGYEQYF
DNA: TGTGCCAGCAGCTTGCCTAGCGGGGGGGCCGGATACGAGCAGTACTTC

D: TRBD1
size: .
J: TRBJ1-1
V: TRBV6-1
CDR3: CASGILGTANTEAFF
DNA: TGTGCCAGCGGTATTTTAGGGACAGCGAACACTGAAGCTTTCTTT